The 30 T cell receptor beta chains given below trace back to one sample, sequenced in a study of blood T cell repertoires in COVID-19. Sequenced by immunoSEQ multiplex PCR; TCRdb stores in-frame clones only, minus some. The sample has tens of thousands of clones, approximately 83% seen once; the top ten hold around 9.6%. The sample comprised peripheral blood. The receptors come from a human donor in a cohort sampled during active COVID-19.

This clone was detected only a few times. The rearrangement uses TRBV27 and TRBJ1-6; 7 nucleotides align to TRBD1. The CDR3 has 15 amino acids. CDR1 is MNHEY, CDR2 SMNVEV, per germline (reference sequence). The trim removed 5 bases at V and 4 bases at J, leaving 5 bases unmatched. The CDR3 here is CASSRQGWYNSPLHF. CDR3 DNA: TGTGCCAGCAGTAGACAGGGTTGGTATAATTCACCCCTCCACTTT.

The chain combines TRBV6-5 with TRBJ1-4, with TRBD1 matching over 9 bases. There are 15 residues in the CDR3. The V gene end was trimmed by 3 bases and the J gene end by 7 bases; junction bases not matched to a gene: 6. Germline lookup yields CDR1 MNHEY and CDR2 SVGAGI. The CDR3 sequence is CASSYGTGTIEKLFF. The CDR3 nucleotides read TGTGCCAGCAGTTATGGGACAGGGACGATTGAAAAACTGTTTTTT.

J is TRBJ2-5 and V is TRBV5-1; 13 nucleotides align to TRBD2. CDR1 and CDR2 (germline): SGHRS, YFSETQ. The CDR3 loop spans 18 amino acids. After removal of 2 bases from V and 5 bases from J, the junction contained 12 bases not matched to a gene. The chain's CDR3 is CASSLRGWTSGRGETQYF. The CDR3 DNA sequence: TGCGCCAGCAGCTTAAGAGGGTGGACTAGCGGGAGAGGGGAGACCCAGTACTTC. Supplemented by reference TRBV5-1 and TRBJ2-5, the full variable domain reads KAGVTQTPRYLIKTRGQQVTLSCSPISGHRSVSWYQQTPGQGLQFLFEYFSETQRNKGNFPGRFSGRQFSNSRSEMNVSTLELGDSALYLCASSLRGWTSGRGETQYFGPGTRLLVL.

This rearrangement joins TRBV5-6 to TRBJ1-6; maybe TRBD1 (6 bases). The CDR3 consists of 15 residues. Germline V CDR1 and CDR2: SGHDT, YYEEEE. V lost 0 bases, J lost 10 bases, and 14 bases lay in between. The CDR3 protein is CASSLGQGMGSPLHF. CDR3 bases: TGTGCCAGCAGCTTGGGGCAGGGGATGGGGTCACCCCTCCACTTT.

The chain uses TRBV30 and TRBJ1-1; 8 nucleotides align to TRBD1. Germline V gene lookup returns CDR1 GTSNPN and CDR2 SVGIG (reference sequence). V shed 3 bases, J shed 11 bases, and the junction held 8 bases outside the gene matches. The CDR3 is 12 amino acids. The CDR3 is CAWSGQGFLAFF. The CDR3 DNA is TGTGCCTGGAGCGGACAGGGTTTCTTGGCTTTCTTT.

The chain combines TRBV7-2 with TRBJ2-2, with no clear D. CDR1 is SGHTA and CDR2 is FQGNSA in the germline V gene. This CDR3 is built from 12 residues. The V end lost 5 bases, the J end lost 8 bases, and 9 bases lay between the germline ends. CDR3 protein: CASSVTGGELFF. The CDR3, as DNA: TGTGCCAGCAGCGTAACGGGTGGGGAGCTGTTTTTT.

The genes are TRBV18 and TRBJ2-3; 7 nucleotides line up with TRBD1. V shed 5 bases and J 3 bases; nucleotides not matched to a gene: 8. Germline CDR1 reads KGHSH; CDR2 reads LQKENI. The CDR3 runs to 15 residues. This chain's CDR3 is CASSFTKGATDTQYF. The CDR3 region has the DNA TGTGCCAGCTCATTTACCAAGGGGGCTACAGATACGCAGTATTTT. The full variable domain, completed using reference TRBV18 and TRBJ2-3, is NAGVMQNPRHLVRRRGQEARLRCSPMKGHSHVYWYRQLPEEGLKFMVYLQKENIIDESGMPKERFSAEFPKEGPSILRIQQVVRGDSAAYFCASSFTKGATDTQYFGPGTRLTVL.

This clone has just a few counts. J is TRBJ2-3 and V is TRBV10-3, with D perhaps TRBD2 (6 bases). Germline V gene lookup returns CDR1 ENHRY and CDR2 SYGVKD. This CDR3 has 16 residues. The germline V and J ends were trimmed by 11 bases and 2 bases, with 23 bases remaining between them. CDR3 amino acids: CAADPGTPFDTDTQYF. The CDR3 DNA reads TGTGCCGCCGACCCCGGGACTCCCTTTGACACAGATACGCAGTATTTT.

DNA of the CDR3: TGTGCCAGCAGCTTCGCCGGACTAGCGGCTAGCACAGATACGCAGTATTTT. Protein product: CASSFAGLAASTDTQYF. The genes are TRBV7-2 and TRBJ2-3, with TRBD2 matching over 10 bases. The CDR3 covers 17 residues. V dropped 3 bases and J dropped 0; count of bases not matched to a gene: 6. Germline V gene sequence: CDR1 SGHTA, CDR2 FQGNSA.

The chain is built from TRBV18 and TRBJ2-7, with D tentatively TRBD2 (5 bases). The CDR3 has 15 residues. Trimming removed 4 bases at V and 1 base at J, with 14 bases between. Germline CDR1 and CDR2: KGHSH and LQKENI. This CDR3 reads CASSLPGVLSYEQYF. The CDR3 DNA reads TGTGCCAGCTCACTCCCCGGGGTCCTTTCCTACGAGCAGTACTTC.

The gene calls are TRBV3-1 (or the pseudogene TRBV3-2) and TRBJ2-5; the match to TRBD1 covers 9 bases. This CDR3 has 15 amino acids. The V gene's germline CDR1 is LGHDT and CDR2 YNNKEL (reference sequence). V shed 1 base, J shed 4 bases, and the junction held 4 bases outside the gene matches. This CDR3 reads CASSQARDRVETQYF. The CDR3, as DNA: TGTGCCAGCAGCCAAGCCCGGGACAGGGTAGAGACCCAGTACTTC.

The J gene is TRBJ1-1, the V gene TRBV4-3; 8 bases are a match to TRBD1. The V gene end was trimmed by 1 base and the J gene end by 14 bases; junction bases not matched to a gene: 9. CDR3 length equals 13 residues. The germline V gene encodes CDR1 LGHNA and CDR2 YSLEER. CDR3 nucleotide sequence: TGCGCCAGCAGCCAAGTTCAGACAGGGGAAAGGTTCTTT. This encodes CASSQVQTGERFF.

By share, this clone counts as medium-sized. This chain's CDR3 is CAAGGANTGELFF. CDR3 in DNA: TGTGCAGCGGGCGGGGCGAACACCGGGGAGCTGTTTTTT. The V and J genes are TRBV7-9 and TRBJ2-2; possible D gene TRBD2, 6 bases. Germline values: CDR1 SEHNR, CDR2 FQNEAQ (reference sequence). CDR3 length equals 13 residues. Drawing the rest from reference TRBV7-9 and TRBJ2-2, the complete variable domain is DTGVSQNPRHKITKRGQNVTFRCDPISEHNRLYWYRQTLGQGPEFLTYFQNEAQLEKSRLLSDRFSAERPKGSFSTLEIQRTEQGDSAMYLCAAGGANTGELFFGEGSRLTVL.

V gene TRBV29-1 combines with J gene TRBJ2-7; possibly TRBD1 for D (5 bases). The V end lost 6 bases, the J end lost 3 bases, and 12 bases lay between the germline ends. CDR1 SQVTM and CDR2 ANQGSEA come from the germline V gene. The CDR3 length is 12 residues. The CDR3 nucleotides are TGCAGCGTCCAGGGCTCGCTCTACGAGCAGTACTTC. Translation: CSVQGSLYEQYF.

This chain uses TRBV5-4 with TRBJ2-3; D is undetermined. Trimming took off 1 base at V and 5 bases at J, with 11 bases between the two ends. From germline, CDR1 is SGHNT and CDR2 YYREEE (reference sequence). The CDR3 is 14 residues long. Written as DNA, the CDR3 is TGTGCCAGCAGCTTGAGCCCCGCCGGAGATACGCAGTATTTT. Translated, it gives CASSLSPAGDTQYF.

The chain recombines TRBV19 with TRBJ1-4; no firm D call. V lost 1 base and J 8 bases, leaving 11 bases between the germline ends. In germline, CDR1 is LNHDA, CDR2 SQIVND (reference sequence). The CDR3 runs 14 residues. The CDR3, as DNA: TGTGCCAGTAGTATAGGAGGGAGTCCCGAAAAACTGTTTTTT. This gives the protein CASSIGGSPEKLFF.

J is TRBJ1-1 and V is TRBV7-2, with 7 bases lining up with TRBD1. The germline V gene encodes CDR1 SGHTA and CDR2 FQGNSA. The CDR3 is 16 residues long. Trimming cost V 1 base and J 6 bases; bases outside gene matches: 11. CDR3 amino acids: CASSLGGFPRGAEAFF. For the CDR3, the DNA is TGTGCCAGCAGCTTAGGGGGGTTCCCCAGGGGGGCTGAAGCTTTCTTT. Drawing the rest from reference TRBV7-2 and TRBJ1-1, the complete variable domain is GAGVSQSPSNKVTEKGKDVELRCDPISGHTALYWYRQSLGQGLEFLIYFQGNSAPDKSGLPSDRFSAERTGGSVSTLTIQRTQQEDSAVYLCASSLGGFPRGAEAFFGQGTRLTVV.

The chain couples TRBV28 to TRBJ2-7; 13 bases align to TRBD2. Germline CDR1 MDHEN, CDR2 SYDVKM. After removal of 4 bases from V and 1 base from J, the junction contained 7 bases not matched to a gene. The CDR3 has 17 amino acids. The CDR3 reads CASSSGLAGYGSYEQYF. The DNA for the CDR3 is TGTGCCAGCAGTTCGGGACTAGCGGGATACGGGTCCTACGAGCAGTACTTC.

The chain employs TRBV18 and TRBJ2-6; D is ambiguous. This CDR3 has 16 residues. V shed 2 bases and J shed 0 bases, with 8 bases lying between them. Germline loops: CDR1 KGHSH, CDR2 LQKENI. The CDR3 DNA sequence: TGTGCCAGCTCACCAGCCCCAGACTCTGGGGCCAACGTCCTGACTTTC. Translated, it gives CASSPAPDSGANVLTF.

The chain uses TRBV19 and TRBJ1-2; D possibly corresponds to TRBD1 (6 bases). Germline-derived CDR1 and CDR2 are LNHDA and SQIVND (reference sequence). The CDR3 runs to 15 residues. The germline V and J ends were trimmed by 4 bases and 8 bases, with 20 bases remaining between them. The CDR3 region is CASSTTRQARMGYTF. DNA of the CDR3: TGTGCCAGTAGTACGACCCGACAGGCCAGAATGGGCTACACCTTC.

V and J are TRBV6-2 or TRBV6-3 and TRBJ2-5; TRBD2 matches at 7 bases. Germline V gene sequence: CDR1 MNHEY, CDR2 SVGEGT. V was pared by 6 bases and J by 5 bases, with 9 bases of the junction left unmatched. The CDR3 length is 14 residues. This CDR3 is CASSASGAPETQYF. In nucleotides, the CDR3 is TGTGCCAGCAGCGCTAGCGGAGCGCCGGAGACCCAGTACTTC.

The genes are TRBV20-1 and TRBJ1-3; no firm D call. The V gene's germline CDR1 is DFQATT and CDR2 SNEGSKA (reference sequence). V was clipped by 3 bases and J by 4 bases, with 22 bases between them. The CDR3 runs 17 residues. In nucleotides, the CDR3 is TGCAGTGCTAGTGGAGGAGCCCCGAACGTAGGAGGAAACACCATATATTTT. As protein: CSASGGAPNVGGNTIYF.

This chain connects TRBV5-6 to TRBJ2-5, with TRBD1 identical over 7 bases. V gave up 0 bases and J gave up 5 bases; unmatched junction bases: 7. CDR3 length: 15 amino acids. The germline V gene encodes CDR1 SGHDT and CDR2 YYEEEE. In nucleotides, the CDR3 is TGTGCCAGCAGCTTGGTAGCGACAGGGATGGAGACCCAGTACTTC. Translated, it gives CASSLVATGMETQYF.

The chain links TRBV3-1 (or the pseudogene TRBV3-2) to TRBJ1-6, with D possibly being TRBD1 (5 bases). The length of the CDR3 is 14 residues. Germline V gene lookup returns CDR1 LGHDT and CDR2 YNNKEL (reference sequence). Trimming removed 6 bases from V and 7 bases from J, with 13 bases in between. The CDR3, as DNA: TGTGCCAGCAGTACGGGACTGATCAATTCACCCCTCCACTTT. Translating gives CASSTGLINSPLHF.

The rearrangement uses TRBV18 and TRBJ2-7, with TRBD2 matching 9 bases. The CDR3 sequence is 15 residues long. Germline CDR1 is KGHSH and CDR2 is LQKENI. V dropped 3 bases and J dropped 2; count of bases not matched to a gene: 5. CDR3 sequence (DNA): TGTGCCAGCTCACCGACTAGCGGAGACCCCTACGAGCAGTACTTC. Protein: CASSPTSGDPYEQYF.

This clone was counted a few times. The chain employs TRBV6-5 and TRBJ2-7, with a tentative D call TRBD2 (5 bases). The CDR3 sequence is 14 residues long. Between the trimmed V and J ends, which lost 6 bases and 2 bases, there was a span of 14 bases. Germline V gene lookup returns CDR1 MNHEY and CDR2 SVGAGI. CDR3 loop: CASSRGGETYEQYF. CDR3 coding DNA: TGTGCCAGCAGCCGGGGTGGCGAAACCTACGAGCAGTACTTC.

The chain is built from TRBV30 and TRBJ2-1, with D possibly being TRBD2 (6 bases). The CDR3 is made up of 14 amino acids. Germline assignment: CDR1 GTSNPN and CDR2 SVGIG (reference sequence). V was shortened by 1 base and J by 4 bases, with 11 bases between the two germline ends. CDR3 nucleotides: TGTGCCTGGAGTGGAATAGCGGCGTACAATGAGCAGTTCTTC. Amino acids: CAWSGIAAYNEQFF.

The CDR3 sequence: CASSPGGSSYNEQFF. The CDR3 coding sequence is TGCGCCAGCAGTCCCGGGGGGAGCTCCTACAATGAGCAGTTCTTC. V usage is TRBV5-1 and J usage is TRBJ2-1, with 7 bases fitting TRBD2. The germline CDR1 and CDR2 sequences are SGHRS and YFSETQ. V was clipped by 5 bases and J by 0 bases; unmatched bases: 5. There are 15 residues in the CDR3.

This sequence joins TRBV6-1 and TRBJ2-1, with D maybe TRBD2 (6 bases). CDR1 and CDR2 (germline): MNHNS, SASEGT. This CDR3 is 14 amino acids long. V lost 1 base and J 4 bases, leaving 8 bases between the germline ends. Here the CDR3 DNA reads TGTGCCAGCAGTGAAGTAGCGGAATACAATGAGCAGTTCTTC. Protein: CASSEVAEYNEQFF.

This chain uses TRBV11-3 with TRBJ2-2; tentative D call: TRBD1 (6 bases). The CDR3 extends over 15 amino acids. Trimming cost V 5 bases and J 5 bases, with 15 bases left between them. Germline loops: CDR1 SGHNT, CDR2 YENEEA. CDR3 nucleotide sequence: TGTGCCAGCAGCCTAAGGATGCAGGGGACCGGGGAGCTGTTTTTT. This sequence encodes CASSLRMQGTGELFF.